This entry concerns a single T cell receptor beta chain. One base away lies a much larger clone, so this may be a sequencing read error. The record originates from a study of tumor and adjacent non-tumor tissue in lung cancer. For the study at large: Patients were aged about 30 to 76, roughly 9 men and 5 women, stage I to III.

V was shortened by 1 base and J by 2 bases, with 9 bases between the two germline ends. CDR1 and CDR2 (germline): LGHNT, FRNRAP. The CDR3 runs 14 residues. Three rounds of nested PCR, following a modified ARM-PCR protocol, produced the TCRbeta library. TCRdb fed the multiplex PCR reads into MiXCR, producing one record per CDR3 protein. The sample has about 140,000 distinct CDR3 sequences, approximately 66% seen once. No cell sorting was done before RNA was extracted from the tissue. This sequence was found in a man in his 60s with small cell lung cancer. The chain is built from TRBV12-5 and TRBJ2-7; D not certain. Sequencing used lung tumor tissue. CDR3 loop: CASGLEGSPYEQYV. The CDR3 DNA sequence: TGTGCTAGTGGTTTGGAGGGCTCTCCCTACGAGCAGTACGTC.